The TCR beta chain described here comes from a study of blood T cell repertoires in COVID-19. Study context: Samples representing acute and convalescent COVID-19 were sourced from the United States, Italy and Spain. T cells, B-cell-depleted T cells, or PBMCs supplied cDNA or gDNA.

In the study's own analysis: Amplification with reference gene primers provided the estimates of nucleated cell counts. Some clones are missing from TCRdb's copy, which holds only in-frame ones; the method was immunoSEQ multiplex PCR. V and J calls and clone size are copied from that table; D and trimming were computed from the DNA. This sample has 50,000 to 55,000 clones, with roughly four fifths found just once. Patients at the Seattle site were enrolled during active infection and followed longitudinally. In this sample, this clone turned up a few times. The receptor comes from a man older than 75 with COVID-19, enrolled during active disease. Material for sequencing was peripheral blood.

CDR3 amino acids: CASSLRGTYEQYF. The CDR3, as DNA: TGTGCCAGCAGCTTGCGGGGGACCTACGAGCAGTACTTC. The V and J genes are TRBV5-4 and TRBJ2-7; possibly TRBD2 for D (6 bases). The germline V gene encodes CDR1 SGHNT and CDR2 YYREEE (reference sequence). This CDR3 contains 13 residues. V lost 1 base and J lost 2, with 7 bases in between. Together with reference TRBV5-4 and TRBJ2-7, the CDR3 gives the full variable domain: ETGVTQSPTHLIKTRGQQVTLRCSSQSGHNTVSWYQQALGQGPQFIFQYYREEENGRGNFPPRFSGLQFPNYSSELNVNALELDDSALYLCASSLRGTYEQYFGPGTRLTVT.